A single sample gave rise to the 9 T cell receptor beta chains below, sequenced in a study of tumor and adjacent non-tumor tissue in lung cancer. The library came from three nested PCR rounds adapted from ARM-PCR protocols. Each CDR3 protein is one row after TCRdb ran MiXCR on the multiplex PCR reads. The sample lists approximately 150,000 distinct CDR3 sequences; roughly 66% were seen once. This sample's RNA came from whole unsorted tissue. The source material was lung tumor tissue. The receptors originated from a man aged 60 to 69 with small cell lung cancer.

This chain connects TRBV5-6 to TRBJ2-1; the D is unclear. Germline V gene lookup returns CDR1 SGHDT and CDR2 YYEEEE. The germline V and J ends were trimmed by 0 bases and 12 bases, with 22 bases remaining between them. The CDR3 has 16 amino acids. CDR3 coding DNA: TGTGCCAGCAGCTTGGCCCCGAGGCGCACGAATGACGGGCAGTTCTTC. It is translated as CASSLAPRRTNDGQFF.

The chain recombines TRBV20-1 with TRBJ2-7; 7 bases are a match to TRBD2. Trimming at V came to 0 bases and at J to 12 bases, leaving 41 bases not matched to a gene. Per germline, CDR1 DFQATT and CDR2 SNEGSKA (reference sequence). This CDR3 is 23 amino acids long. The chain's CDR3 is CSARDGPLPLLAPILRRRYEWYV. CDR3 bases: TGCAGTGCTAGAGATGGTCCCCTCCCCCTACTAGCGCCTATACTTCGGAGACGGTACGAGTGGTACGTC.

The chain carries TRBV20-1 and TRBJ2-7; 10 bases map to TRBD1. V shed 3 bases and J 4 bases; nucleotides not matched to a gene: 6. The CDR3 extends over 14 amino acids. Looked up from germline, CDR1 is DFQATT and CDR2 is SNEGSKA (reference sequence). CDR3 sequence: CSASTGTGEYEQYF. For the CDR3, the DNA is TGCAGTGCTAGCACCGGGACAGGGGAATACGAGCAGTACTTC.

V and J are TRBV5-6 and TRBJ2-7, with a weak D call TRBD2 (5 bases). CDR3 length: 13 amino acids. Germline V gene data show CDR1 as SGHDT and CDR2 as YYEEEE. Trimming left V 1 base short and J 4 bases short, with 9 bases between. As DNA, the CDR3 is TGTGCCAGCAGCTTGCGGGGTAGGTACGAGCAGTACGTC. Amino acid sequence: CASSLRGRYEQYV.

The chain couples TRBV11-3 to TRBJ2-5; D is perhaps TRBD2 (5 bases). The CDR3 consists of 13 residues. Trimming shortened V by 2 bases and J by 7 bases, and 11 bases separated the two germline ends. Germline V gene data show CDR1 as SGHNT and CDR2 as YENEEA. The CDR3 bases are TGTGCCAGCAGCTTAAGTCTAGAGGGGACCCAGTACTTC. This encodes CASSLSLEGTQYF.

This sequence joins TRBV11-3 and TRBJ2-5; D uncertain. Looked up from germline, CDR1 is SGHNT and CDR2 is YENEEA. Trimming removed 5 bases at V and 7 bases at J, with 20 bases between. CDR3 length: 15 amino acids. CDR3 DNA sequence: TGTGCCAGCAGCCTGGGTAGCACAGTAAGAGGGACCCAGTACTTC. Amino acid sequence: CASSLGSTVRGTQYF.

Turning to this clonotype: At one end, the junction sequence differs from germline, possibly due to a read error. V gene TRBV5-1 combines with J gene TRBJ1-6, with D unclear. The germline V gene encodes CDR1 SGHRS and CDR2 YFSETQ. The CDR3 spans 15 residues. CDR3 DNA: TGTGCCAGCAGCTTGATCAAGGGAGAAGGATCACCCCTCCACTTT. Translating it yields CASSLIKGEGSPLHF. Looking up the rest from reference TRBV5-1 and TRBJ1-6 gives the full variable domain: KAGVTQTPRYLIKTRGQQVTLSCSPISGHRSVSWYQQTPGQGLQFLFEYFSETQRNKGNFPGRFSGRQFSNSRSEMNVSTLELGDSALYLCASSLIKGEGSPLHFGNGTRLTVT.

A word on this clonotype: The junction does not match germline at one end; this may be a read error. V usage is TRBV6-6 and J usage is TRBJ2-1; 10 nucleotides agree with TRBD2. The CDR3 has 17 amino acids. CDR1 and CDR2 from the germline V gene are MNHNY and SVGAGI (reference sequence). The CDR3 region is CAGSARPGSSGSNEQFF. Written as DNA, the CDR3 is TGTGCCGGCAGTGCCCGACCTGGTTCTAGCGGGAGCAATGAGCAGTTCTTC.

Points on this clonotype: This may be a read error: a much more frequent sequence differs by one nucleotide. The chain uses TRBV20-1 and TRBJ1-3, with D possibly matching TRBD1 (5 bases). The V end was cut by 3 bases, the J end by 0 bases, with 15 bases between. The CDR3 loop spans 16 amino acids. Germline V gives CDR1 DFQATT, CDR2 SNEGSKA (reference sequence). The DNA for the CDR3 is TGCAGTGCTAGGGAGGGGACCACAACCTCTGGAAACACCATATATTTT. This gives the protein CSAREGTTTSGNTIYF.